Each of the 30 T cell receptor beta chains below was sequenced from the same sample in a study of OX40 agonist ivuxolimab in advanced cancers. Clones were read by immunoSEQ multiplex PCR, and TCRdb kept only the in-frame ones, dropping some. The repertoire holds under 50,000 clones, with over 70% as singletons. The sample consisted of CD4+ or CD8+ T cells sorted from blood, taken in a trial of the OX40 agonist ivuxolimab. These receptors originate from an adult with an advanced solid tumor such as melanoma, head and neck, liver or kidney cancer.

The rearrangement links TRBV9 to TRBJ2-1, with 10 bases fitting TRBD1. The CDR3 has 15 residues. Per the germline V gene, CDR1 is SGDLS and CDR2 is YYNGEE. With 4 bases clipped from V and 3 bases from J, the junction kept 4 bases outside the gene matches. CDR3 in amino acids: CASSKGQGIYNEQFF. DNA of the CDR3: TGTGCCAGCAGCAAGGGACAGGGGATCTACAATGAGCAGTTCTTC.

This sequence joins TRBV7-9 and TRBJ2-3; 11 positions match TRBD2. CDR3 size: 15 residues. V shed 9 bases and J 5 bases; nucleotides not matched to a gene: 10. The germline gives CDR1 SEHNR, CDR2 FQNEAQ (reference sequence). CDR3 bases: TGTGCCAGTAACTTAGCGGGAGGGCCTCAAGATACGCAGTATTTT. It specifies CASNLAGGPQDTQYF.

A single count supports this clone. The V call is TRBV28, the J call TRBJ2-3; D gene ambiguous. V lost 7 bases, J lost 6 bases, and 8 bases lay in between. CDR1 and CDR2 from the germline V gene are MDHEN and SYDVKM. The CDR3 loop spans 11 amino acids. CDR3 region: CASMLMDTQYF. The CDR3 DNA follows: TGTGCCAGCATGCTTATGGATACGCAGTATTTT.

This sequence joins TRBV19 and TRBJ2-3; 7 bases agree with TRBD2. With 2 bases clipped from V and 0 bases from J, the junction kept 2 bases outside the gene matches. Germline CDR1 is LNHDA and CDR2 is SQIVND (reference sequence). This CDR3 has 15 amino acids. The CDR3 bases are TGTGCCAGTAGTATACTAGCGGCTAGCACAGATACGCAGTATTTT. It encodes CASSILAASTDTQYF. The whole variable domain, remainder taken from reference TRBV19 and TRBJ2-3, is DGGITQSPKYLFRKEGQNVTLSCEQNLNHDAMYWYRQDPGQGLRLIYYSQIVNDFQKGDIAEGYSVSREKKESFPLTVTSAQKNPTAFYLCASSILAASTDTQYFGPGTRLTVL.

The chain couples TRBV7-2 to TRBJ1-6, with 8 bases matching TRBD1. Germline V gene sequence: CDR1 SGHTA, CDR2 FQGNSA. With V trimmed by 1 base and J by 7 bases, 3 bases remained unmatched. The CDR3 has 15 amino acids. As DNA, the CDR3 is TGTGCCAGCAGCTTAGTTCAGGGGGCAAATTCACCCCTCCACTTT. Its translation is CASSLVQGANSPLHF.

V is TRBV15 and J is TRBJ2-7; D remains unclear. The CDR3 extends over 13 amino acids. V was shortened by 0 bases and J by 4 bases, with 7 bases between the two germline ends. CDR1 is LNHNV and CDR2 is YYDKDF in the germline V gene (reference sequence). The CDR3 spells CATSRDMGYEQYF. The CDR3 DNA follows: TGTGCCACCAGCAGAGACATGGGATACGAGCAGTACTTC.

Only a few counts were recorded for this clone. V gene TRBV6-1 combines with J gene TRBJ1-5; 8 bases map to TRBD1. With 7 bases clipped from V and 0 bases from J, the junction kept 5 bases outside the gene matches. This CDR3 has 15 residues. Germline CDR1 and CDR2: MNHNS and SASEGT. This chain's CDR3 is CASNSGQGSNQPQHF. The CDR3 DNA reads TGTGCCAGCAATTCAGGACAGGGTAGCAATCAGCCCCAGCATTTT.

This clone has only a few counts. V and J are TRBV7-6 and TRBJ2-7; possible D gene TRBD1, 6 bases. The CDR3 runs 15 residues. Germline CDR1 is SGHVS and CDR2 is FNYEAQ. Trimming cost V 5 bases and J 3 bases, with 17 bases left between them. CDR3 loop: CASSPYRDTFYEQYF. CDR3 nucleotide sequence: TGTGCCAGCAGCCCCTACCGGGACACGTTCTACGAGCAGTACTTC.

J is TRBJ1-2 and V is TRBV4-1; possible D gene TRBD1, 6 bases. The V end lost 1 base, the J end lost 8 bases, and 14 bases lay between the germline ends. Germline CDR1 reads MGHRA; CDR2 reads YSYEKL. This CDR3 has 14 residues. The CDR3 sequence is CASSQASNRDGYTF. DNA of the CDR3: TGCGCCAGCAGCCAAGCGTCGAACAGGGACGGCTACACCTTC.

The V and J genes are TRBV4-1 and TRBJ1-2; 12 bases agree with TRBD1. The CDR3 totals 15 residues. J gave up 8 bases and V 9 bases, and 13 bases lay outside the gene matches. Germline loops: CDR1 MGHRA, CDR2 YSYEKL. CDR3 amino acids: CASYNPGQGARGYTF. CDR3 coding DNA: TGCGCCAGTTATAACCCGGGACAGGGGGCGCGCGGCTACACCTTC.

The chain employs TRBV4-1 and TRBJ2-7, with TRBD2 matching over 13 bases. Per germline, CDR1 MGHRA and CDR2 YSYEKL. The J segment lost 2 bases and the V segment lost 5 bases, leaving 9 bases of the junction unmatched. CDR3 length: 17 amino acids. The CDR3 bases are TGCGCCAGCAGCTTACACCCGACTAGCGGGGGGCCCTACGAGCAGTACTTC. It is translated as CASSLHPTSGGPYEQYF.

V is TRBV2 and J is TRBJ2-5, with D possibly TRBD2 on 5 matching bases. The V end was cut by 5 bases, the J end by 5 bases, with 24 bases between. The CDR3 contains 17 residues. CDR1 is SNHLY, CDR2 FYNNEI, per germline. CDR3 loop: CASSHKSVGVRVETQYF. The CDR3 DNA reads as TGTGCCAGCAGTCATAAGTCCGTCGGGGTTCGAGTGGAGACCCAGTACTTC.

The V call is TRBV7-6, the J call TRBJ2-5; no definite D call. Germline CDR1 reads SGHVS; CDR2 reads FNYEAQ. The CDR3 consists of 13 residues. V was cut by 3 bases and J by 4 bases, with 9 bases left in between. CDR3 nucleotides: TGTGCCAGCAGCTTCGGCTGGGTAGAGACCCAGTACTTC. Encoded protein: CASSFGWVETQYF.

CDR3 DNA: TGTGCCAGCAGCTTTAATGGACTAGCGGGGGAGACCCAGTACTTC. This gives the protein CASSFNGLAGETQYF. The gene calls are TRBV5-6 and TRBJ2-5; 12 positions match TRBD2. With 2 bases clipped from V and 5 bases from J, the junction kept 4 bases outside the gene matches. This CDR3 is 15 amino acids long. CDR1 and CDR2 from the germline V gene are SGHDT and YYEEEE.

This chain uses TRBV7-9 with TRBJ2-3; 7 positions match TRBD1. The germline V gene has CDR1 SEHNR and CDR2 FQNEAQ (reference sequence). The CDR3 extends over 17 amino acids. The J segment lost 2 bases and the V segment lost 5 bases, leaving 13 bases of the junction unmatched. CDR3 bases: TGTGCCAGCAGCAGAACGGGACAGACCTATTCCACAGATACGCAGTATTTT. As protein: CASSRTGQTYSTDTQYF.

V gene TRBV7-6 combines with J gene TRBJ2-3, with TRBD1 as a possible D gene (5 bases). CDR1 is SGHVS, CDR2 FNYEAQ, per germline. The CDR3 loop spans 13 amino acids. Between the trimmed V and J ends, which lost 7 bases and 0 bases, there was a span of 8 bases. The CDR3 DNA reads TGTGCCAGCAAGGGGCCTAGCACAGATACGCAGTATTTT. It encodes CASKGPSTDTQYF.

This CDR3 is CASSLDRGDTDTQYF. CDR3 nucleotides: TGTGCCAGCAGCTTGGACAGGGGGGACACAGATACGCAGTATTTT. This chain uses TRBV6-1 with TRBJ2-3; 10 positions match TRBD1. V lost 6 bases to trimming and J lost 2 bases; unmatched junction nucleotides: 5. This CDR3 is 15 amino acids long. Germline-derived CDR1 and CDR2 are MNHNS and SASEGT.

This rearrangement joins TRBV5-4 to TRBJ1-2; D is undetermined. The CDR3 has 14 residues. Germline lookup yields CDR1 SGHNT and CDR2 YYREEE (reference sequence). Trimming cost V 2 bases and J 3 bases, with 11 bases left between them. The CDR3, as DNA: TGTGCCAGCAGCTTCGGGCAGATACACTATGGCTACACCTTC. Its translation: CASSFGQIHYGYTF.

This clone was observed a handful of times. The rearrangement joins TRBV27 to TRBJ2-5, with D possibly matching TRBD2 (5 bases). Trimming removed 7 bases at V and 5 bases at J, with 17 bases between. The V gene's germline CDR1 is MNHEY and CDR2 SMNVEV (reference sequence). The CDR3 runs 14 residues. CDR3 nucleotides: TGTGCCAGCATTCTAGAGGGCGGTCCGGAGACCCAGTACTTC. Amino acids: CASILEGGPETQYF.

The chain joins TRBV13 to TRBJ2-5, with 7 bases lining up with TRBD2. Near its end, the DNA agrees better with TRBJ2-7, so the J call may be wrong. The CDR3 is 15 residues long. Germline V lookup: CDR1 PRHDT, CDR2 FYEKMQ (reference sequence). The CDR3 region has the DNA TGTGCCAGCAGGCCTGCTGGGAGCGGGACCTCCGAGCAGTACTTC. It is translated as CASRPAGSGTSEQYF.

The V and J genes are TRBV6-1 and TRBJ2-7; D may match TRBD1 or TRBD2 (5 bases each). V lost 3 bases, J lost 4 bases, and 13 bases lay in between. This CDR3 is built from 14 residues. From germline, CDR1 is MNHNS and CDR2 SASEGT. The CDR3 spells CASSDGTADYEQYF. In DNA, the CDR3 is TGTGCCAGCAGTGACGGGACGGCAGATTACGAGCAGTACTTC.

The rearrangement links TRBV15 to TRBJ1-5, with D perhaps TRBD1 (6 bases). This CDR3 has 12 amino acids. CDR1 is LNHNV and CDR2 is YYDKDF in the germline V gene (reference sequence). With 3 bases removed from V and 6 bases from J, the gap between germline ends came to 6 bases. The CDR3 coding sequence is TGTGCCACCAGCAGGGGGGCTCAGCCCCAGCATTTT. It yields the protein CATSRGAQPQHF. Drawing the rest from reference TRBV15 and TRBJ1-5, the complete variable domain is DAMVIQNPRYQVTQFGKPVTLSCSQTLNHNVMYWYQQKSSQAPKLLFHYYDKDFNNEADTPDNFQSRRPNTSFCFLDIRSPGLGDTAMYLCATSRGAQPQHFGDGTRLSIL.

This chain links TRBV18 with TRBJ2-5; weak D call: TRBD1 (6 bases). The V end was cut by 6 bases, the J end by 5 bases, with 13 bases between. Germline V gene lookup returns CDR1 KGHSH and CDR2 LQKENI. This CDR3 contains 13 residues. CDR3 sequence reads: CASSQQGRETQYF. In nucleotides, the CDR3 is TGTGCCAGCTCTCAACAGGGACGCGAGACCCAGTACTTC.

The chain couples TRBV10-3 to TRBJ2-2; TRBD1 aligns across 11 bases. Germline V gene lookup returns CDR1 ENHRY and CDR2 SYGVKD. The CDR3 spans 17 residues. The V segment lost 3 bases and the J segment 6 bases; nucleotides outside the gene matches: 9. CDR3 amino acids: CAISDWTGGPKAGELFF. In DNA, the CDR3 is TGTGCCATCAGTGATTGGACAGGGGGCCCAAAAGCCGGGGAGCTGTTTTTT.

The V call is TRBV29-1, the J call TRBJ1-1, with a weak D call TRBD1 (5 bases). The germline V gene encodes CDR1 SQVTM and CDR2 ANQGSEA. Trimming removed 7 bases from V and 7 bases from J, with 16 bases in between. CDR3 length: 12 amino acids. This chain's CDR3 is CSASPGLGEAFF. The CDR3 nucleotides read TGCAGCGCTTCCCCGGGGCTGGGTGAAGCTTTCTTT.

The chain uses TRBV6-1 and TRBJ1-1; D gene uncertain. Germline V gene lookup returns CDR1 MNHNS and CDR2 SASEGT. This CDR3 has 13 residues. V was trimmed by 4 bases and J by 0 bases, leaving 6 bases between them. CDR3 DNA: TGTGCCAGCAGTGTACAGATGAACACTGAAGCTTTCTTT. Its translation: CASSVQMNTEAFF.

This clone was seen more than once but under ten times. CDR3 bases: TGTGCCAGCAGCTTGGGCAGGGGGCGCGGTGCGAATCAGCCCCAGCATTTT. It encodes CASSLGRGRGANQPQHF. V and J are TRBV5-6 and TRBJ1-5; 8 nucleotides match TRBD1. The CDR3 is 17 amino acids. V lost 0 bases, J lost 4 bases, and 9 bases stayed unmatched. CDR1 is SGHDT, CDR2 YYEEEE, per germline.

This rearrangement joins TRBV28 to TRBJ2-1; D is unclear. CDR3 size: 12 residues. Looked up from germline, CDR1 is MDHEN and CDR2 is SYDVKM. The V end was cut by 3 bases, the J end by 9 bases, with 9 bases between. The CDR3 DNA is TGTGCCAGCAGTTTTGGCGCGAGTGAGCAGTTCTTC. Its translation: CASSFGASEQFF.

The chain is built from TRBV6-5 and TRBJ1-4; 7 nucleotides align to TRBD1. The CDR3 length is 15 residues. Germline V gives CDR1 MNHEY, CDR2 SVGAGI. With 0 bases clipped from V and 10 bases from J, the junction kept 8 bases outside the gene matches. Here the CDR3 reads CASSYSTGPLGKLFF. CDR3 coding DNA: TGTGCCAGCAGTTACTCGACAGGGCCGTTAGGAAAACTGTTTTTT.

CDR3 amino acids: CASSGLAGSYEQYF. The CDR3 DNA is TGTGCCAGCAGCGGACTAGCGGGATCCTACGAGCAGTACTTC. This chain uses TRBV2 with TRBJ2-7, with 12 positions matching TRBD2. The CDR3 extends over 14 amino acids. CDR1 and CDR2 (germline): SNHLY, FYNNEI. V gave up 6 bases and J gave up 1 base; unmatched junction bases: 1.